The clone carrying this TCR beta chain was counted only a few times. The antigen is unknown. One end of the junction does not line up with germline, which may come from a read error. Germline CDR1 is MNHGY and CDR2 is SAAAGT. The CDR3 consists of 14 residues. The method was immunoSEQ multiplex PCR; TCRdb's version includes in-frame clones alone and lacks a portion of them. The table shows around 2,600 clones, with approximately 25% occurring only once. This entry belongs to a study of T cells in localized non-small cell lung cancer. Broader study findings: Higher T cell density in the blood was associated with longer overall survival, whereas higher adjacent-lung clonality associated with shorter survival. Out of the top 100 tumor clones, a median around 57 were seen in adjacent lung. Investigators sequenced only a single tumor region, leaving heterogeneity possible. Compared with tumor, uninvolved adjacent lung displayed greater T cell clonality, ranking highest overall.

The chain carries TRBV6-8 and TRBJ2-2; unclear D gene. Sequenced material: lung tumor tissue, taken before any cancer treatment. This TCR derives from a female donor over 55 with stage I lung adenocarcinoma. This CDR3 reads CAISAVSITGELFF. In nucleotides, the CDR3 is TGTGCCATCAGTGCCGTTAGCATCACCGGGGAGCTGTTTTTT.